One sample yielded the 15 T cell receptor beta chains listed below, sequenced in a study of post-analysis software for immune sequencing data. Findings and caveats of the study: In patients, 4 to 6 TRBV segments were more frequent than in controls, with TRBV5-6, TRBV5-1 and TRBV20-1 among them.

These TCRs are of unknown antigen specificity. Unique-molecular-identifier-tagged TCR beta cDNA libraries were used. TCRdb passed the PCR reads through MiXCR, listing each CDR3 protein once. This table has fewer than 850,000 distinct CDR3 sequences, roughly 46% appearing once. Sequencing was carried out using blood. These TCRs come from a girl aged 5-17 years with multiple sclerosis.

The CDR3 loop is CASTGTSGSTGELFF. DNA for the CDR3: TGTGCCAGCACCGGGACTAGCGGGTCCACCGGGGAGCTGTTTTTT. The chain links TRBV12-3 or TRBV12-4 to TRBJ2-2, with 12 positions matching TRBD2. V lost 7 bases to trimming and J lost 4 bases; unmatched junction nucleotides: 4. This CDR3 comprises 15 residues.

The chain's CDR3 is CASSAGKGQDTDTQYF. In nucleotides, the CDR3 is TGTGCCAGCAGCGCTGGGAAAGGACAGGACACAGATACGCAGTATTTT. The V gene is TRBV7-9, the J gene TRBJ2-3; 7 positions agree with TRBD1. Unmatched junction bases numbered 10, after V lost 5 bases and J lost 2 bases. CDR1 is SEHNR, CDR2 FQNEAQ, per germline (reference sequence). The length of the CDR3 is 16 residues.

The chain links TRBV5-1 to TRBJ2-3; 10 bases match TRBD2. CDR3 size: 19 residues. Germline trimming cut 4 bases from V and 0 bases from J; bases unmatched to any gene: 14. Germline lookup yields CDR1 SGHRS and CDR2 YFSETQ. The CDR3 nucleotides read TGCGCCAGCAGCACGGAACTAGCGGGACACACTCCTAGCACAGATACGCAGTATTTT. Translation gives CASSTELAGHTPSTDTQYF.

The chain recombines TRBV12-3 or TRBV12-4 with TRBJ1-2; D not resolved. The V end was cut by 6 bases, the J end by 5 bases, with 10 bases between. There are 12 residues in the CDR3. The CDR3 loop reads CASRLGNYGYTF. CDR3 DNA sequence: TGTGCCAGCAGACTAGGGAATTATGGCTACACCTTC.

This clonotype was recorded a few times. J is TRBJ2-1 and V is TRBV4-1; 13 positions match TRBD2. Near its end, the DNA agrees better with TRBJ2-7, so the J call may be wrong. The CDR3 spans 20 residues. The germline V gene has CDR1 MGHRA and CDR2 YSYEKL. DNA for the CDR3: TGCGCCAGCAGCCGAGACGTACTAGCGGGAGGGCAGAGCTCCTACAATGAGCAGTACTTC. The encoded protein is CASSRDVLAGGQSSYNEQYF.

This clonotype has just a few counts. The gene calls are TRBV12-3 or TRBV12-4 and TRBJ2-5; 7 bases match TRBD1. V trimming: 5 bases; J trimming: 2 bases; junction bases outside the gene matches: 5. This CDR3 region has 14 residues. The CDR3: CASSAQGPQETQYF. The CDR3 nucleotides read TGTGCCAGCAGTGCACAGGGGCCTCAAGAGACCCAGTACTTC.

The count of this clonotype is one. The chain carries TRBV27 and TRBJ2-1; 9 positions agree with TRBD2. The CDR3 totals 15 residues. The germline CDR1 and CDR2 sequences are MNHEY and SMNVEV (reference sequence). J was trimmed by 6 bases and V by 9 bases; bases with no gene match: 12. CDR3 in DNA: TGTGCCAGTACCCCCGGACTAGCGAACCGCAATGAGCAGTTCTTC. Amino acids: CASTPGLANRNEQFF.

Worth noting for this clonotype: Given the absence of the conserved phenylalanine or tryptophan at the CDR3 end, a read error is likely. The rearrangement links TRBV20-1 to TRBJ1-4; possible D gene TRBD1, 6 bases. The CDR3 spans 14 residues. Deletions cut 5 bases from V and 3 bases from J, with 13 bases between. Germline CDR1 and CDR2: DFQATT and SNEGSKA (reference sequence). CDR3 residues: CSAPSGVANEKLFV. CDR3 in DNA: TGCAGTGCTCCCTCAGGGGTGGCTAATGAAAAACTGTTTGTT.

There are a few counts of this clonotype. The chain has TRBV29-1 and TRBJ2-7, with D perhaps matching TRBD1 or TRBD2 (6 bases each). The length of the CDR3 is 13 residues. Germline V CDR1 and CDR2: SQVTM, ANQGSEA. V was pared by 3 bases and J by 5 bases, with 14 bases between. The CDR3: CSVDGQGRHEQYF. Written as DNA, the CDR3 is TGCAGCGTTGATGGGCAGGGGAGGCACGAGCAGTACTTC.

V is TRBV20-1 and J is TRBJ2-1; possible D gene TRBD1, 5 bases. The CDR3 is 10 amino acids. Germline-derived CDR1 and CDR2 are DFQATT and SNEGSKA (reference sequence). CDR3 residues: CTEGHQEQFF. The CDR3 coding sequence is TGCACCGAAGGACACCAGGAGCAGTTCTTC.

In its sample, this clonotype was seen a few times. The chain is built from TRBV4-3 and TRBJ2-4, with 12 bases aligning to TRBD2. This CDR3 region has 18 residues. Germline CDR1 and CDR2: LGHNA and YSLEER. The V gene end was trimmed by 2 bases and the J gene end by 7 bases; junction bases not matched to a gene: 12. CDR3 amino acids: CASSQYASSGRAGNIQYF. The CDR3 coding sequence is TGCGCCAGCAGCCAATATGCCTCTAGCGGGAGGGCCGGGAACATTCAGTACTTC.

This chain joins TRBV6-2 or TRBV6-3 and TRBJ2-1, with 7 positions matching TRBD2. CDR3 length: 14 residues. With V trimmed by 6 bases and J by 3 bases, 5 bases remained unmatched. Germline lookup yields CDR1 MNHEY and CDR2 SVGEGT. CDR3 amino acids: CASRDPGGYNEQFF. Here the CDR3 DNA reads TGTGCCAGCAGAGACCCGGGGGGCTACAATGAGCAGTTCTTC.

There are a few counts of this clonotype. The chain recombines TRBV7-3 with TRBJ2-3; no definite D call. Germline V gene lookup returns CDR1 SGHTA and CDR2 FQGTGA. CDR3 length equals 16 residues. V lost 2 bases and J lost 0, with 12 bases in between. CDR3: CASSLFSRASTDTQYF. The CDR3 nucleotides are TGTGCCAGCAGCTTATTTTCTAGGGCTAGCACAGATACGCAGTATTTT.

At least ten counts were recorded for this clonotype. V usage is TRBV2 and J usage is TRBJ2-7, with TRBD1 matching over 8 bases. The V segment lost 3 bases and the J segment 5 bases; nucleotides outside the gene matches: 9. This CDR3 spans 15 amino acids. Germline values: CDR1 SNHLY, CDR2 FYNNEI. The CDR3 loop is CASSDARTGSHEQYF. CDR3 DNA: TGTGCCAGCAGTGATGCTCGGACAGGGTCCCACGAGCAGTACTTC.

This clonotype was seen more than once but under ten times. The chain joins TRBV12-3 or TRBV12-4 to TRBJ2-5; possibly TRBD2 for D (5 bases). The ends were cut back, 6 bases at V and 0 bases at J, with 14 bases in the middle. This CDR3 comprises 15 residues. The CDR3 DNA follows: TGTGCCAGCAGCCACGGAGACTACAACCAAGAGACCCAGTACTTC. It specifies CASSHGDYNQETQYF.